This TCR beta chain was sequenced in a study of OX40 agonist ivuxolimab in advanced cancers. Assay: immunoSEQ multiplex PCR; the TCRdb copy retains only in-frame clones and omits some. This table holds about 61,000 clones, 92% found once. The CDR3 has 13 residues. Germline V gene sequence: CDR1 MNHEY, CDR2 SMNVEV (reference sequence). V lost 1 base and J 0 bases, leaving 2 bases between the germline ends. Sequenced material: CD4+ or CD8+ T cells sorted from blood, taken in a trial of the OX40 agonist ivuxolimab. This chain uses TRBV27 with TRBJ2-3; D is ambiguous. The receptor comes from an adult with an advanced solid tumor such as melanoma, head and neck, liver or kidney cancer. The CDR3 is CASSLLSTDTQYF. As DNA, the CDR3 is TGTGCCAGCAGTTTATTGAGCACAGATACGCAGTATTTT.